These 30 T cell receptor beta chains were all obtained from the same sample, sequenced in a study of spatial heterogeneity in lung cancer. TCRdb re-analysed the 5' RACE reads in MiXCR, keeping a single row per CDR3 protein. The sample lists 40,000 to 50,000 distinct CDR3 sequences, roughly 13% occurring once. Time point noted: sample taken at primary tumor resection. Unsorted whole RNA samples from tumor, nontumor lung or frozen PBMC were sequenced. Sequenced material: PBMCs, taken at surgery. The receptors originated from a male donor with early-stage non-small cell lung cancer.

This clonotype was seen at least ten times. V is TRBV12-3 or TRBV12-4 and J is TRBJ2-5, with TRBD1 identical over 8 bases. The V and J ends lost 4 bases and 5 bases, in that order; junction bases with no gene match: 12. The CDR3 covers 16 residues. The CDR3 DNA follows: TGTGCCAGCAGTTCCTCCAGGACAGGGAATTACGAGACCCAGTACTTC. The encoded protein is CASSSSRTGNYETQYF.

The CDR3 sequence is CATTRPGRGTSLQYF. In DNA form, the CDR3 reads TGTGCCACGACGCGCCCCGGACGGGGGACCTCCCTCCAGTACTTC. J is TRBJ2-7 and V is TRBV6-5; D may be TRBD2 (6 bases). V dropped 10 bases and J dropped 10 bases, with 29 bases sitting between them. The CDR3 sequence is 15 residues long. Germline CDR1 MNHEY, CDR2 SVGAGI.

This clonotype has only a few counts. This rearrangement joins TRBV7-2 to TRBJ2-5; no firm D call. Germline lookup yields CDR1 SGHTA and CDR2 FQGNSA. V was pared by 5 bases and J by 5 bases, with 9 bases between. The CDR3 runs 12 residues. The CDR3 coding sequence is TGTGCCAGCAGCCAACAGTGGGAGACCCAGTACTTC. This gives the protein CASSQQWETQYF. Supplemented by reference TRBV7-2 and TRBJ2-5, the full variable domain reads GAGVSQSPSNKVTEKGKDVELRCDPISGHTALYWYRQSLGQGLEFLIYFQGNSAPDKSGLPSDRFSAERTGGSVSTLTIQRTQQEDSAVYLCASSQQWETQYFGPGTRLLVL.

In this sample, this clonotype turned up a few times. The J gene is TRBJ2-3, the V gene TRBV7-9; 13 nucleotides agree with TRBD2. V was pared by 6 bases and J by 6 bases, with 12 bases of the junction left unmatched. CDR1 and CDR2 from the germline V gene are SEHNR and FQNEAQ (reference sequence). The CDR3 consists of 17 residues. This chain's CDR3 is CASRPKPGLAGSDTQYF. CDR3 DNA sequence: TGTGCCAGCAGACCCAAACCGGGACTAGCGGGGTCGGATACGCAGTATTTT. The full variable domain, completed using reference TRBV7-9 and TRBJ2-3, is DTGVSQNPRHKITKRGQNVTFRCDPISEHNRLYWYRQTLGQGPEFLTYFQNEAQLEKSRLLSDRFSAERPKGSFSTLEIQRTEQGDSAMYLCASRPKPGLAGSDTQYFGPGTRLTVL.

This clonotype appeared a few times. The chain recombines TRBV7-2 with TRBJ2-1, with TRBD2 matching over 8 bases. V gave up 2 bases and J gave up 6 bases; unmatched junction bases: 15. Germline V lookup: CDR1 SGHTA, CDR2 FQGNSA. This CDR3 has 18 amino acids. The CDR3 nucleotides read TGTGCCAGCAGCTTAAGCCCCAAGTGGAGCGGGAGTGTCAATGAGCAGTTCTTC. The encoded protein is CASSLSPKWSGSVNEQFF.

CDR3 region: CASSFRAIIPPDNEQFF. The CDR3 DNA follows: TGTGCCAGCAGCTTCCGGGCCATCATACCACCCGACAATGAGCAGTTCTTC. The chain carries TRBV7-8 and TRBJ2-1; D is unresolved. This CDR3 has 17 amino acids. The V and J ends lost 3 bases and 5 bases respectively, with 20 bases between them. Germline assignment: CDR1 SGHVS and CDR2 FQNEAQ.

This clonotype was counted ten times or more. V is TRBV18 and J is TRBJ2-1, with D unclear. Per germline, CDR1 KGHSH and CDR2 LQKENI. The CDR3 extends over 15 amino acids. The V end was cut by 4 bases, the J end by 9 bases, with 19 bases between. The CDR3 protein is CASSLTRPDGGEQFF. The CDR3 DNA follows: TGTGCCAGCTCACTAACCCGGCCTGACGGCGGTGAGCAGTTCTTC.

This clonotype was recorded at least ten times. The chain links TRBV5-1 to TRBJ2-5; 10 nucleotides line up with TRBD2. The CDR3 runs 17 residues. Looked up from germline, CDR1 is SGHRS and CDR2 is YFSETQ. V shed 0 bases and J 1 base; nucleotides not matched to a gene: 6. Written as DNA, the CDR3 is TGCGCCAGCAGCTTGGCGAAACTAGCGGGGACCCAAGAGACCCAGTACTTC. It codes for CASSLAKLAGTQETQYF.

The chain uses TRBV5-1 and TRBJ2-3; 8 nucleotides match TRBD2. The CDR3 loop spans 17 amino acids. The germline V gene encodes CDR1 SGHRS and CDR2 YFSETQ. The junction had 12 bases not matched to a gene; V was cut back by 2 bases and J by 4 bases. CDR3 nucleotides: TGCGCCAGCAGCTTAAGAATCAGCGGGAGTGCCGCAGATACGCAGTATTTT. This encodes CASSLRISGSAADTQYF.

This clonotype occurred a few times. The rearrangement links TRBV5-1 to TRBJ2-5; the D is unclear. V gave up 0 bases and J gave up 2 bases, with 5 bases separating them. This CDR3 comprises 13 residues. CDR1 and CDR2 (germline): SGHRS, YFSETQ. CDR3 in amino acids: CASSLEGQETQYF. The CDR3 DNA is TGCGCCAGCAGCTTGGAAGGGCAAGAGACCCAGTACTTC.

J is TRBJ2-7 and V is TRBV7-2; 8 nucleotides match TRBD2. Germline V lookup: CDR1 SGHTA, CDR2 FQGNSA. There are 14 residues in the CDR3. V lost 3 bases, J lost 3 bases, and 4 bases stayed unmatched. CDR3 sequence (DNA): TGTGCCAGCAGCTTGTCTCTAGCGGGCTACGAGCAGTACTTC. It specifies CASSLSLAGYEQYF. The entire variable domain, with the rest obtained from reference TRBV7-2 and TRBJ2-7, is as follows: GAGVSQSPSNKVTEKGKDVELRCDPISGHTALYWYRQSLGQGLEFLIYFQGNSAPDKSGLPSDRFSAERTGGSVSTLTIQRTQQEDSAVYLCASSLSLAGYEQYFGPGTRLTVT.

This clonotype was observed a handful of times. The chain combines TRBV29-1 with TRBJ1-1; TRBD1 aligns across 7 bases. Germline V gene sequence: CDR1 SQVTM, CDR2 ANQGSEA. V gave up 4 bases and J gave up 4 bases; unmatched junction bases: 6. The CDR3 has 13 amino acids. The CDR3 DNA sequence: TGCAGCGTTGGGAGGGGGCTGGGCACTGAAGCTTTCTTT. Protein sequence: CSVGRGLGTEAFF.

This clonotype was observed at least ten times. The chain joins TRBV28 to TRBJ2-3, with TRBD2 matching over 8 bases. With V trimmed by 3 bases and J by 1 base, 6 bases remained unmatched. Germline V gene data show CDR1 as MDHEN and CDR2 as SYDVKM. This CDR3 is built from 16 residues. The DNA of the CDR3 is TGTGCCAGCAGTTTTTCTAGCGGGCCGGGCACAGATACGCAGTATTTT. Translation: CASSFSSGPGTDTQYF.

The V gene is TRBV4-1, the J gene TRBJ1-1, with TRBD1 as a possible D gene (5 bases). CDR1 and CDR2 (germline): MGHRA, YSYEKL. This CDR3 spans 14 amino acids. V shed 4 bases and J shed 7 bases, with 16 bases lying between them. The CDR3 loop reads CASSPVPTGGEAFF. CDR3 in DNA: TGCGCCAGCAGCCCAGTCCCCACAGGTGGTGAAGCTTTCTTT.

The sample holds many counts of this clonotype. The chain uses TRBV12-3 or TRBV12-4 and TRBJ2-4, with D possibly matching TRBD1 (6 bases). The germline V and J ends were trimmed by 2 bases and 8 bases, with 10 bases remaining between them. The CDR3 has 13 residues. CDR3 residues: CASSLQGWDIQYF. CDR3 nucleotides: TGTGCCAGCAGTTTACAGGGGTGGGACATTCAGTACTTC.

J is TRBJ1-3 and V is TRBV11-2; D not resolved. V was pared by 5 bases and J by 0 bases, with 11 bases between. This CDR3 region has 15 residues. Germline CDR1 reads SGHAT; CDR2 reads FQNNGV. CDR3 bases: TGTGCCAGCAGCCCCACAGTGAGCTCTGGAAACACCATATATTTT. As protein: CASSPTVSSGNTIYF.

This clonotype was counted ten times or more. The CDR3 reads CSVDTGGETQYF. DNA for the CDR3: TGCAGCGTCGATACAGGGGGTGAGACCCAGTACTTC. The chain couples TRBV29-1 to TRBJ2-5; the match to TRBD1 covers 8 bases. The CDR3 spans 12 residues. Germline trimming cut 6 bases from V and 5 bases from J; bases unmatched to any gene: 5. CDR1 and CDR2 from the germline V gene are SQVTM and ANQGSEA.

The V gene is TRBV11-3, the J gene TRBJ2-4; D perhaps matches TRBD2 (6 bases). The CDR3 runs 13 residues. Germline V gene lookup returns CDR1 SGHNT and CDR2 YENEEA. Trimming cost V 3 bases and J 8 bases, with 11 bases left between them. The CDR3 bases are TGTGCCAGCAGCTTCTATGGGGAGGACATTCAGTACTTC. It encodes CASSFYGEDIQYF.

This clonotype was seen repeatedly, ten times or more. This chain uses TRBV28 with TRBJ2-4, with D possibly TRBD1 on 5 matching bases. The CDR3 has 16 residues. V lost 4 bases to trimming and J lost 0 bases, with 13 bases between them. Per the germline V gene, CDR1 is MDHEN and CDR2 is SYDVKM. CDR3 loop: CASSWTQGIAKNIQYF. The CDR3 coding sequence is TGTGCCAGCAGTTGGACCCAGGGCATAGCCAAAAACATTCAGTACTTC.

This chain links TRBV5-1 with TRBJ2-3, with TRBD1 matching 10 bases. This CDR3 has 14 amino acids. CDR1 is SGHRS, CDR2 YFSETQ, per germline. The junction had 5 bases not matched to a gene; V was cut back by 4 bases and J by 6 bases. Here the CDR3 DNA reads TGCGCCAGCAGCACGGGACAGGGGACGGATACGCAGTATTTT. Translating gives CASSTGQGTDTQYF.

At least ten counts were recorded for this clonotype. The chain couples TRBV7-2 to TRBJ2-7; possibly TRBD2 for D (6 bases). This CDR3 spans 14 amino acids. Germline CDR1 and CDR2: SGHTA and FQGNSA. Trimming pared 3 bases from V and 2 bases from J, leaving 11 bases between. The CDR3 sequence: CASSLGGTAYEQYF. CDR3 coding DNA: TGTGCCAGCAGCTTGGGCGGGACGGCCTACGAGCAGTACTTC.

This chain uses TRBV7-2 with TRBJ2-1; D not resolved. Germline-derived CDR1 and CDR2 are SGHTA and FQGNSA. This CDR3 comprises 16 residues. Trimming left V 0 bases short and J 5 bases short, with 14 bases between. The CDR3 loop is CASSLAGSFSNNEQFF. As DNA, the CDR3 is TGTGCCAGCAGCTTAGCAGGGTCCTTTTCGAACAATGAGCAGTTCTTC.

This clonotype was seen only a few times. The genes are TRBV18 and TRBJ2-1, with D hard to call. CDR3 length equals 14 residues. CDR1 and CDR2 from the germline V gene are KGHSH and LQKENI. The ends were cut back, 6 bases at V and 8 bases at J, with 17 bases in the middle. DNA of the CDR3: TGTGCCAGCTCCCCTCCCCGACCGGCGGATGAGCAGTTCTTC. This gives the protein CASSPPRPADEQFF.

This clonotype was recorded a few times. V gene TRBV6-5 combines with J gene TRBJ1-1, with D possibly being TRBD1 (6 bases). Per germline, CDR1 MNHEY and CDR2 SVGAGI. The V and J ends lost 7 bases and 5 bases respectively, with 20 bases between them. This CDR3 contains 15 residues. The CDR3 coding sequence is TGTGCCAGCACCTCGGAAGAGGGCCAGGGGACTGAAGCTTTCTTT. This encodes CASTSEEGQGTEAFF.

The CDR3 DNA sequence: TGTGCCAGCAGCGTAGCAGGGGCCCAAGAGACCCAGTACTTC. Translated, it gives CASSVAGAQETQYF. This chain uses TRBV9 with TRBJ2-5; possibly TRBD1 for D (6 bases). V gave up 0 bases and J gave up 1 base, with 7 bases separating them. This CDR3 has 14 residues. CDR1 SGDLS and CDR2 YYNGEE come from the germline V gene. Full variable domain (missing parts from reference TRBV9 and TRBJ2-5): DSGVTQTPKHLITATGQRVTLRCSPRSGDLSVYWYQQSLDQGLQFLIQYYNGEERAKGNILERFSAQQFPDLHSELNLSSLELGDSALYFCASSVAGAQETQYFGPGTRLLVL.

This clonotype appeared many times. This chain uses TRBV9 with TRBJ2-3; TRBD2 aligns across 14 bases. Germline V lookup: CDR1 SGDLS, CDR2 YYNGEE. CDR3 size: 16 residues. The J segment lost 5 bases and the V segment lost 1 base, leaving 3 bases of the junction unmatched. The DNA of the CDR3 is TGTGCCAGCAGCGTAAGAGGACTAGCGGGGGGAGATACGCAGTATTTT. Translated: CASSVRGLAGGDTQYF.

This clonotype occurred many times. The chain employs TRBV5-1 and TRBJ1-2; 7 bases align to TRBD1. Germline assignment: CDR1 SGHRS and CDR2 YFSETQ. CDR3 length equals 14 residues. V gave up 4 bases and J gave up 8 bases; unmatched junction bases: 11. The CDR3: CASSPPTGLAGYTF. The CDR3 DNA is TGCGCCAGCAGCCCGCCGACAGGGTTGGCAGGCTACACCTTC.

This clonotype showed up just a few times. The chain links TRBV9 to TRBJ2-5; tentatively, D is TRBD2 (5 bases). Germline-derived CDR1 and CDR2 are SGDLS and YYNGEE. This CDR3 region has 16 residues. The germline V and J ends were trimmed by 3 bases and 0 bases, with 15 bases remaining between them. The CDR3 is CASSAGIRSNQETQYF. In nucleotides, the CDR3 is TGTGCCAGCAGCGCGGGAATCCGAAGCAACCAAGAGACCCAGTACTTC.

There are a few counts of this clonotype. The rearrangement links TRBV29-1 to TRBJ2-7; D perhaps matches TRBD1 (6 bases). The V gene lost 7 bases and the J gene lost 3 bases, with 16 bases spanning the gap. This CDR3 has 13 amino acids. Germline-derived CDR1 and CDR2 are SQVTM and ANQGSEA. CDR3 DNA: TGCAGCGCCCGGCAGGGGCCCCTCTACGAGCAGTACTTC. Translating it yields CSARQGPLYEQYF.

The rearrangement uses TRBV29-1 and TRBJ1-2, with 11 bases matching TRBD1. CDR1 is SQVTM, CDR2 ANQGSEA, per germline. The V and J ends lost 6 bases and 7 bases, in that order; junction bases with no gene match: 7. The CDR3 is 13 residues long. The CDR3 is CSVVGQGARGYTF. CDR3 DNA: TGCAGCGTCGTAGGACAGGGGGCGCGTGGCTACACCTTC.